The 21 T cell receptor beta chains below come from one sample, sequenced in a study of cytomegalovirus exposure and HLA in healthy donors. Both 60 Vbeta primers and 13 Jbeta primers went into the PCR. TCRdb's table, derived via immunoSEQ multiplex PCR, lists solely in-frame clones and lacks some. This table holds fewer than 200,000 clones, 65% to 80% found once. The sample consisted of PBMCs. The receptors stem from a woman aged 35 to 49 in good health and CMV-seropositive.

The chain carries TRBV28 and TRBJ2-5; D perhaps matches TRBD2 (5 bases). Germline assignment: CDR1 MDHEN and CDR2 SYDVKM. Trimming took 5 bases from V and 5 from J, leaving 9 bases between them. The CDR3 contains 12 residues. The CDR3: CASSKQRETQYF. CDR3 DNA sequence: TGTGCCAGCAGTAAACAGCGGGAGACCCAGTACTTC.

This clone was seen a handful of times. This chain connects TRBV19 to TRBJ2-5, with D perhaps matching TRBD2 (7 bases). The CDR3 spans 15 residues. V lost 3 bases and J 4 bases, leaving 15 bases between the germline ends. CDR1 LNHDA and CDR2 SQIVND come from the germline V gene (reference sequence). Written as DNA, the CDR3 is TGTGCCAGTAGTATTGGGGGGGCGCGAAGAGAGACCCAGTACTTC. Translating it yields CASSIGGARRETQYF.

The CDR3 spells CASSQPRGEAFF. CDR3 bases: TGCGCCAGCAGCCAACCCAGGGGAGAAGCTTTCTTT. The rearrangement links TRBV10-1 to TRBJ1-1; maybe TRBD1 (6 bases). CDR3 length: 12 amino acids. The V gene's germline CDR1 is WNHNN and CDR2 SYGVQD (reference sequence). The germline V and J ends were trimmed by 6 bases and 8 bases, with 13 bases remaining between them.

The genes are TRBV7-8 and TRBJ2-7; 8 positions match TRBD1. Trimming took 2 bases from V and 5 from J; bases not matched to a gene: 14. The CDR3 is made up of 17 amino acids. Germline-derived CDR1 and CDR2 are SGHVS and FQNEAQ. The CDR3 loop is CASSLNWLGTGAHEQYF. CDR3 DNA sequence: TGTGCCAGCAGCTTAAACTGGCTGGGGACAGGAGCGCACGAGCAGTACTTC.

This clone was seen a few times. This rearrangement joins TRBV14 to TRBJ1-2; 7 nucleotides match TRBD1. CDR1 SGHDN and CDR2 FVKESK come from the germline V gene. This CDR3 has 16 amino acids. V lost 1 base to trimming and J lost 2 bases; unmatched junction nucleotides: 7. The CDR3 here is CASSQGRKQGNYGYTF. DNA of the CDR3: TGTGCCAGCAGCCAAGGCAGAAAACAGGGGAACTATGGCTACACCTTC.

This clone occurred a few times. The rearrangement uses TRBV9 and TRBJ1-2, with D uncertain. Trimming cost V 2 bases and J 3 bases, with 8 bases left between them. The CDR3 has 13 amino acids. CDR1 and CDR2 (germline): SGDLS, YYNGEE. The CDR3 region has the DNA TGTGCCAGCAGCGTCGGAGGGTACTATGGCTACACCTTC. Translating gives CASSVGGYYGYTF.

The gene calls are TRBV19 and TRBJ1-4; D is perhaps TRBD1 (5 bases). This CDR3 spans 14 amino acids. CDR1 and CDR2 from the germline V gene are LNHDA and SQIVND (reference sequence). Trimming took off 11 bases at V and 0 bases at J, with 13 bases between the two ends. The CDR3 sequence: CASTGGATNEKLFF. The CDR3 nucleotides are TGTGCCTCCACGGGAGGGGCAACTAATGAAAAACTGTTTTTT.

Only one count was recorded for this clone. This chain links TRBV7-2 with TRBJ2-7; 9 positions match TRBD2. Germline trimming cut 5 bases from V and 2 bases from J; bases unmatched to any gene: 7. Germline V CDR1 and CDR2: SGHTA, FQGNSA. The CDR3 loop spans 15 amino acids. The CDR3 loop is CASSPGLANTYEQYF. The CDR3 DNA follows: TGTGCCAGCAGCCCCGGACTAGCGAATACCTACGAGCAGTACTTC.

The CDR3 coding sequence is TGTGCCAGCGCCGGGGGGGGTCAACCTGAAGCTTTCTTT. Translation gives CASAGGGQPEAFF. The chain carries TRBV2 and TRBJ1-1, with a possible D match to TRBD1 (5 bases). Trimming pared 8 bases from V and 6 bases from J, leaving 16 bases between. Germline V gives CDR1 SNHLY, CDR2 FYNNEI. This CDR3 has 13 amino acids.

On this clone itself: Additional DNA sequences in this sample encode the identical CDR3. CDR3 residues: CASSSQGKGTEAFF. As DNA, the CDR3 is TGTGCCAGCAGTTCACAGGGGAAGGGCACCGAAGCTTTCTTT. This chain joins TRBV6-5 and TRBJ1-1; 7 positions agree with TRBD1. Trimming removed 4 bases from V and 8 bases from J; junction bases left unmatched: 10. The length of the CDR3 is 14 residues. Germline CDR1 reads MNHEY; CDR2 reads SVGAGI.

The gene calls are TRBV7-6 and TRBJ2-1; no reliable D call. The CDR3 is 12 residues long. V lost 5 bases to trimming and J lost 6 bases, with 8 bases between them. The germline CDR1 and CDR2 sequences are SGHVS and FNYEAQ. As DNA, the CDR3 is TGTGCCAGCAGCACAACGGGCAATGAGCAGTTCTTC. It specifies CASSTTGNEQFF.

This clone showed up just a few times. DNA of the CDR3: TGTGCCAGCAGTGAACCTAATCAGCCCCAGCATTTT. As protein: CASSEPNQPQHF. The chain recombines TRBV2 with TRBJ1-5, with no clear D. Germline V lookup: CDR1 SNHLY, CDR2 FYNNEI. Trimming pared 2 bases from V and 4 bases from J, leaving 3 bases between. This CDR3 has 12 amino acids.

CDR3 in DNA: TGTGCCAGCAGCAGAATGAGCGGGGCTGAAGCTTTCTTT. It codes for CASSRMSGAEAFF. This chain uses TRBV9 with TRBJ1-1; D ambiguous. The CDR3 has 13 amino acids. In germline, CDR1 is SGDLS, CDR2 YYNGEE. Trimming shortened V by 4 bases and J by 6 bases, and 13 bases separated the two germline ends.

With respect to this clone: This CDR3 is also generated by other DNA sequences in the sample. CDR3 sequence (DNA): TGTGCCAGCTCACCCGACAGAGATCAGCCCCAGCATTTT. It encodes CASSPDRDQPQHF. This chain links TRBV18 with TRBJ1-5; perhaps TRBD1 as D (5 bases). Trimming took off 3 bases at V and 5 bases at J, with 8 bases between the two ends. Germline lookup yields CDR1 KGHSH and CDR2 LQKENI. The CDR3 contains 13 residues.

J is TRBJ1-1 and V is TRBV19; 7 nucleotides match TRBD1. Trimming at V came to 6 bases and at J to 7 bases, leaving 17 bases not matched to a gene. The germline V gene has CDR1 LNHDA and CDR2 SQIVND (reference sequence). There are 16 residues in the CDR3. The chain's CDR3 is CASSQRTQTGPREAFF. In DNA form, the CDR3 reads TGTGCCAGTAGCCAACGGACACAGACAGGGCCGCGTGAAGCTTTCTTT.

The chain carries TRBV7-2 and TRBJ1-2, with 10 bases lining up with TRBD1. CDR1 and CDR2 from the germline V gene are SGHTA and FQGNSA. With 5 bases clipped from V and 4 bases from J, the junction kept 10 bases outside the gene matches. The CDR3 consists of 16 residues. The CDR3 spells CASSPGGTGVLYGYTF. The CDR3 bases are TGTGCCAGCAGCCCGGGGGGGACAGGGGTCCTCTATGGCTACACCTTC.

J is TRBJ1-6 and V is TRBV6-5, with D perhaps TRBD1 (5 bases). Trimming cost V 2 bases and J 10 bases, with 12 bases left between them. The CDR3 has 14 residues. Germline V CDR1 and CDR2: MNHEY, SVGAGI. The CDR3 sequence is CASSYTNSGSPLHF. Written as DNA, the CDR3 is TGTGCCAGCAGTTACACGAATTCAGGGTCACCCCTCCACTTT.

The CDR3 sequence is CASSRGVEKDRDFTDTQYF. CDR3 sequence (DNA): TGTGCCAGCAGCCGGGGGGTTGAGAAGGACAGGGACTTCACAGATACGCAGTATTTT. The chain joins TRBV7-6 to TRBJ2-3, with D possibly being TRBD1 (8 bases). V lost 5 bases to trimming and J lost 2 bases, with 26 bases between them. The CDR3 length is 19 residues. Germline V gene sequence: CDR1 SGHVS, CDR2 FNYEAQ.

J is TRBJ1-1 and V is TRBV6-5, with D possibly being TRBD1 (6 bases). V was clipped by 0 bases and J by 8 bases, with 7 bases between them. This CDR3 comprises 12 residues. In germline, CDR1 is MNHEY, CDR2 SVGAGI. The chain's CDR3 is CASSYSDREAFF. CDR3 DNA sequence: TGTGCCAGCAGTTACTCGGACAGAGAAGCTTTCTTT.

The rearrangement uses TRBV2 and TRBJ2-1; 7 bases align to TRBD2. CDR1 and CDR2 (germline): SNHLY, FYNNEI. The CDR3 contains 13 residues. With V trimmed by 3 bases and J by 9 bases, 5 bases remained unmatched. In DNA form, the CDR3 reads TGTGCCAGCAGTGAGGGGCGCGGGAGTGAGCAGTTCTTC. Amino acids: CASSEGRGSEQFF.

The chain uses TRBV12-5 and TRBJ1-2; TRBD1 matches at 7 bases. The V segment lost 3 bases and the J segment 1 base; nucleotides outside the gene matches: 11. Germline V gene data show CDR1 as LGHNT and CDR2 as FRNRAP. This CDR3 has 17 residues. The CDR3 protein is CASGFALPGQDNYGYTF. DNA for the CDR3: TGTGCTAGTGGTTTCGCCCTCCCCGGACAGGATAACTATGGCTACACCTTC.